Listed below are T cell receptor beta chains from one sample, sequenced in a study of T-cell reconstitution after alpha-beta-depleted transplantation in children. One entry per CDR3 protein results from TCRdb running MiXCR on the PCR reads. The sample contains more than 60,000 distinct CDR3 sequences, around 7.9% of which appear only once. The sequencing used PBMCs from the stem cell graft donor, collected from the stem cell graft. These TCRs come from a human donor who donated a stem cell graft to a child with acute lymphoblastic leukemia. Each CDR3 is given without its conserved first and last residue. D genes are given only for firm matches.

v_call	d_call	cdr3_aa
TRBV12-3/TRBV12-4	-	ASSLMSPGNTIY
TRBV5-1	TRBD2	ASSALTSGGPGEQY
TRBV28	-	ASSPDRDLYEQY
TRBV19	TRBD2	ASSIVPGGHYEQY
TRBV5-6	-	ASSLIRADQQF
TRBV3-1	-	ASWKQGRRDNEQF
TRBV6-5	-	ASSRAGREYEQY
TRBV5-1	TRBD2	ASSLVIAGAGDEQF
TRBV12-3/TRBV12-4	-	ASSYDRPFSGNTIY
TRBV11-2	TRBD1	ASTPTGTTEAF
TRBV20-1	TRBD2	SASLAGVFAHEQY
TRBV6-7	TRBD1	GDRGPGGYT
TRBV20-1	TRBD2	SARGALAEYNEQF
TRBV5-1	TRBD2	ASSLGRREGRDYEQY
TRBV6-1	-	ASSEEGVRVPQH
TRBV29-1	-	SVYGLPNTGELF
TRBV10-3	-	AIMGAFSTDTQY